Listed below are T cell receptor beta chains from one sample, sequenced in a study of T cell repertoires in cytomegalovirus infection. TCRdb recomputed calls from the reads with MiXCR, one row per CDR3 protein. The sample records about 740,000 distinct CDR3 sequences, 35% being singletons. The sequencing sample was made of PBMCs. All receptors derive from a human donor in good health (CMV status not recorded). Some clones in this sample may be carry-over from other donors' samples. Both conserved end residues are part of each CDR3. A D gene is named only where the DNA matches it firmly. Clone size is shown for a subset of rows, as once, few, many or a class of expanded clone.

>TRBV15|TRBJ1-1|NA|TRBD1
TGTGCCACCAGCAGGAGATGGGCGGGACAGGGGGACACTGAAGCTTTCTTT
CATSRRWAGQGDTEAFF
>TRBV29-1|TRBJ1-1|NA|TRBD1
TGCAGCGTTTCAGACAGGGGGCGCGTTACTGAAGATTTCTTT
CSVSDRGRVTEDFF
>TRBV12-3/TRBV12-4|TRBJ1-4|NA|NA
TGTGCCAGCAGTTTACGGGGGCGTCGGGAAAAACTGTTTTTT
CASSLRGRREKLFF
>TRBV28|TRBJ2-7|few|NA
TGTGCCAGCGCCTTCAAACCTCATATGGAGCAGTACTTC
CASAFKPHMEQYF
>TRBV20-1|TRBJ2-7|NA|NA
TGCAGTGCTAAACAGGGTGCCCACGAGCAGTACTTC
CSAKQGAHEQYF
>TRBV6-5|TRBJ1-3|few|NA
TGTGCCAGCACCGGCTCTGGAAACACCATATATTTT
CASTGSGNTIYF
>TRBV7-2|TRBJ2-1|many|NA
TGTGCCAGCAGCTTTTTGCGTGGGAAGGATGAGCAGTTCTTC
CASSFLRGKDEQFF
>TRBV7-8|TRBJ2-3|many|TRBD2
TGTGCCAGCAGCTTACGAACGAAGAGCGGGAGGGCGAACACAGATACGCAGTATTTT
CASSLRTKSGRANTDTQYF
>TRBV20-1|TRBJ2-1|NA|NA
TGCAGTGCTAGAGATTTTCTATCTCCGGGCCACGACAGCTCCTACGATGAGCAGTTCTTC
CSARDFLSPGHDSSYDEQFF
>TRBV7-2|TRBJ1-2|few|TRBD1
TGTGCCAGCAGCCCAGGGACAGGGGGCCCTTATGGCTACACCTTC
CASSPGTGGPYGYTF
>TRBV7-9|TRBJ1-1|few|NA
TGTGCCAGCAGCTTAGATATCACTGAAGCTTTCTTT
CASSLDITEAFF
>TRBV7-2|TRBJ1-2|NA|TRBD1
TGTGCCAGCAGCTCCGGGACAGGGGGCTTTCGATATGGCTACACCTTC
CASSSGTGGFRYGYTF
>TRBV10-3|TRBJ2-3|NA|TRBD2
TGTGCCATCAGATCCGATAGCGGGGGGACCGTTAAGGCGCAGTATTTT
CAIRSDSGGTVKAQYF
>TRBV10-3|TRBJ2-5|NA|TRBD2
TGTGCCATCAGTGAGATCGGCGGGAGAGAGACCCAGTACTTC
CAISEIGGRETQYF
>TRBV27|TRBJ1-5|NA|NA
TGTGCCAGCAGTTTAATGGGGGTTGATCAGCCCCAGCATTTT
CASSLMGVDQPQHF
>TRBV20-1|TRBJ2-5|NA|TRBD2
TGCAGTGCCGTTAGCGGGGTCCAAGAGACCCAGTACTTC
CSAVSGVQETQYF
>TRBV27|TRBJ1-2|few|NA
TGTGCCAGCAGTGTCGCCGGGACTAACTATGGCTACACCTTC
CASSVAGTNYGYTF
>TRBV7-9|TRBJ2-5|few|NA
TGTGCCAGCAGCTTACATACAGGACAAGAGACCCAGTACTTC
CASSLHTGQETQYF
>TRBV7-2|TRBJ2-2|many|TRBD2
TGTGCCAGCAGCTTAGAGGCGGGAGTAACCGGGGAGCTGTTTTTT
CASSLEAGVTGELFF
>TRBV7-2|TRBJ1-4|NA|NA
TGTGCCAGCAGCTTAAGGTCCGCAGGGCTTGCAACTAATGAAAAACTGTTTTTT
CASSLRSAGLATNEKLFF
>TRBV27|TRBJ1-2|NA|NA
TGTGCCAGCAGCCGGGAGGGCCCTAACTATGGCTACACCTTC
CASSREGPNYGYTF
>TRBV7-2|TRBJ2-4|many|NA
TGTGCCAGCAGCTTAGCTGGGGGCGCGATAGCCAAAAACATTCAGTACTTC
CASSLAGGAIAKNIQYF
>TRBV28|TRBJ1-2|NA|TRBD1
TGTGCCAGCAGTTTCCCCACTCGGGACAGTGGATACTATGGCTACACCTTC
CASSFPTRDSGYYGYTF
>TRBV7-2|TRBJ2-7|NA|TRBD2
TGTGCCAGCAGCTTTGGACTAGCAGGCTACCAGCAGTACTTC
CASSFGLAGYQQYF
>TRBV12-3/TRBV12-4|TRBJ2-2|NA|TRBD1
TGTGCCAGCACCCCGGGACAGGGTAGTGGCACCGGGGAGCTGTTTTTT
CASTPGQGSGTGELFF
>TRBV7-6|TRBJ2-2|few|TRBD1
TGTGCCAGCAGCTTAGTCTGGCCAGGGGGAGTCACCGGGGAGCTGTTTTTT
CASSLVWPGGVTGELFF
>TRBV20-1|TRBJ1-1|NA|TRBD1
TGCAGTGCTAGAGACTATACAGGGGGCACTGAAGCTTTCTTT
CSARDYTGGTEAFF
>TRBV7-2|TRBJ2-5|NA|NA
TGTGCCAGCAGCTTAGCCTCCCATCAAGAGACCCAGTACTTC
CASSLASHQETQYF
>TRBV7-8|TRBJ2-3|many|TRBD2
TGTGCCAGCAGCGGACAGACTAGCGGGCCCACAGATACGCAGTATTTT
CASSGQTSGPTDTQYF
>TRBV7-6|TRBJ1-1|few|TRBD1
TGTGCCAGCAGCCCCGGACAGGGTGACACTGAAGCTTTCTTT
CASSPGQGDTEAFF
>TRBV19|TRBJ1-6|NA|NA
TGTGCCAGTAGTCTTGAGTATTCCAATTCACCCCTCCACTTT
CASSLEYSNSPLHF
>TRBV28|TRBJ2-7|many|TRBD1
TGTGCCAGCAGTTGGACCGGGACAGGGGTCTACGAGCAGTACTTC
CASSWTGTGVYEQYF
>TRBV6-1|TRBJ1-2|NA|NA
TGTGCCAGCAGTAGTGAGACAGTAAACTATGGCTACACCTTC
CASSSETVNYGYTF
>TRBV7-9|TRBJ2-3|NA|NA
TGTGCCAGCAGCTTCATGCAGTCATCCACAGATACGCAGTATTTT
CASSFMQSSTDTQYF
>TRBV9|TRBJ2-7|NA|NA
TGTGCCAGCAGCGATTCAGGGGGAGGCGAGCAGTACTTC
CASSDSGGGEQYF
>TRBV7-8|TRBJ1-5|NA|NA
TGTGCCAGCAGCCCCGTCGGGGGGTATAGCAATCAGCCCCAGCATTTT
CASSPVGGYSNQPQHF
>TRBV7-2|TRBJ1-2|many|TRBD1
TGTGCCAGCAGCGCCCCGGGACAGGAGATTCTTGGCTACACCTTC
CASSAPGQEILGYTF
>TRBV11-2|TRBJ2-1|NA|NA
TGTGCCAGCAGCTACTTGGGGAGGTCCTACAATGAGCAGTTCTTC
CASSYLGRSYNEQFF
>TRBV20-1|TRBJ2-1|many|TRBD2
TGCAGTGCTAGAGACGCCCAGCGGGGAAACAATGAGCAGTTCTTC
CSARDAQRGNNEQFF
>TRBV5-1|TRBJ2-3|NA|NA
TGCGCCAGCAGCTTCCGGGTTGGGGATACGCAGTATTTT
CASSFRVGDTQYF
>TRBV10-3|TRBJ1-2|few|NA
TGTGCCATCAGTGAGTCGTACCTCGGGGGCTACACCTTC
CAISESYLGGYTF
>TRBV6-5|TRBJ1-2|NA|NA
TGTGCCAGCAGTTACTCCGGGACATCCTATGGCTACACCTTC
CASSYSGTSYGYTF
>TRBV30|TRBJ2-7|NA|NA
TGTGCCTGGAGCTCTCTTACAACGGGCGATGGAGACGAGCAGTACTTC
CAWSSLTTGDGDEQYF
>TRBV29-1|TRBJ2-1|NA|TRBD2
TGCAGCGTTGAAGGGGTCCTAGCGGGAGGGCGAACCTACAATGAGCAGTTCTTC
CSVEGVLAGGRTYNEQFF
>TRBV7-6|TRBJ2-7|many|NA
TGTGCCAGCAGCTTTGGGTCGGGCTACGAGCAGTACTTC
CASSFGSGYEQYF
>TRBV6-1|TRBJ2-2|NA|NA
TGTGCCAGCAGGGGACATTACACCGGGGAGCTGTTTTTT
CASRGHYTGELFF
>TRBV7-9|TRBJ1-1|few|NA
TGTGCCAGCAGCTTAAAGGCCGTGACCATGAACACTGAAGCTTTCTTT
CASSLKAVTMNTEAFF
>TRBV7-9|TRBJ1-1|NA|NA
TGTGCCAGCAGCTCAAGTCAGGGGACTCCTGAAGCTTTCTTT
CASSSSQGTPEAFF
>TRBV27|TRBJ2-1|NA|NA
TGTGCCAGCAGTTTATCGCGAAGAGAAGGGACCTACTACCTGGGGGGTGAGCAGTTCTTC
CASSLSRREGTYYLGGEQFF
>TRBV11-2|TRBJ2-3|few|NA
TGTGCCAGCAGCCCAGGCTTGCGGGCAGATACGCAGTATTTT
CASSPGLRADTQYF
>TRBV6-6|TRBJ1-5|NA|NA
TGTGCCAGCAGCCGAACAACTAATCAGCCCCAGCATTTT
CASSRTTNQPQHF
>TRBV25-1|TRBJ2-1|NA|NA
TGTGCCAGCAGTGGGTTGAATGAGCAGTTCTTC
CASSGLNEQFF
>TRBV7-6|TRBJ2-7|few|NA
TGTGCCAGCAGCTTAGCGACGGGGGAGACCTACGAGCAGTACTTC
CASSLATGETYEQYF
>TRBV7-2|TRBJ1-6|few|NA
TGTGCCAGCAGCTTTGCCAGAGGACCCTCCTATAATTCACCCCTCCACTTT
CASSFARGPSYNSPLHF